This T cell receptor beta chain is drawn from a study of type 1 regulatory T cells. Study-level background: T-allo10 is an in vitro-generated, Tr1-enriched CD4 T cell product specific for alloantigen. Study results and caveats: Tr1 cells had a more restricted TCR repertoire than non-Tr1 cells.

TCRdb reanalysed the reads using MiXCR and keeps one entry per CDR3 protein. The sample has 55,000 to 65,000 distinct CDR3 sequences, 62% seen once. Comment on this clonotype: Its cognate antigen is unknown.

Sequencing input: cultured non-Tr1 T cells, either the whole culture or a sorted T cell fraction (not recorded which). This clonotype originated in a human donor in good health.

The CDR3 nucleotides are TGCGCCAGCAGTGTGCTAGCGGGAGCCCCCGGGGAGCTGTTTTTT. Translation gives CASSVLAGAPGELFF. The J gene is TRBJ2-2, the V gene TRBV10-2, with 10 bases lining up with TRBD2. Unmatched junction bases numbered 5, after V lost 4 bases and J lost 6 bases. The V gene's germline CDR1 is WSHSY and CDR2 SAAADI. The CDR3 length is 15 residues.